These 14 T cell receptor beta chains were sequenced from one sample in a study of response to subunit inactivated influenza vaccine. TCRdb independently ran MiXCR on the RT-PCR reads; one entry per CDR3 protein. This table holds around 520,000 distinct CDR3 sequences, 12% found once. The material was PBMCs from blood, obtained on the day of vaccination. All receptors derive from a man aged 50 or older who received an inactivated influenza vaccine.

There are a few counts of this clonotype. The rearrangement uses TRBV20-1 and TRBJ2-4; D perhaps matches TRBD1 (6 bases). This CDR3 contains 13 residues. Trimming took off 6 bases at V and 7 bases at J, with 16 bases between the two ends. CDR1 is DFQATT, CDR2 SNEGSKA, per germline (reference sequence). This chain's CDR3 is CSASRNRDNIQYF. CDR3 nucleotides: TGCAGTGCGAGTAGGAACAGGGATAACATTCAGTACTTC.

This clonotype was counted only a few times. V usage is TRBV7-3 and J usage is TRBJ2-7, with 10 bases matching TRBD2. Germline V lookup: CDR1 SGHTA, CDR2 FQGTGA. The length of the CDR3 is 15 residues. The V and J ends lost 0 bases and 5 bases, in that order; junction bases with no gene match: 4. The CDR3 here is CASSLTSSGSHEQYF. CDR3 DNA sequence: TGTGCCAGCAGCTTAACGTCTAGCGGGAGCCACGAGCAGTACTTC.

In this sample, this clonotype turned up many times. The CDR3: CASSEGHSQDIQYF. In DNA form, the CDR3 reads TGTGCCAGCAGCGAGGGACACTCCCAGGACATTCAGTACTTC. The J gene is TRBJ2-4, the V gene TRBV5-5, with a possible D match to TRBD1 (6 bases). Germline lookup yields CDR1 SGHKS and CDR2 YYEKEE (reference sequence). CDR3 length: 14 residues. Trimming pared 4 bases from V and 8 bases from J, leaving 16 bases between.

This clonotype was counted ten times or more. V is TRBV28 and J is TRBJ2-7; D may be TRBD1 or TRBD2 (5 bases each). The CDR3 contains 15 residues. The V and J ends lost 5 bases and 0 bases respectively, with 14 bases between them. Germline V gene lookup returns CDR1 MDHEN and CDR2 SYDVKM. The CDR3 region is CASSKPRESSYEQYF. CDR3 in DNA: TGTGCCAGCAGTAAACCCAGGGAGAGCTCCTACGAGCAGTACTTC.

CDR3 DNA sequence: TGTGCCAGCACCGTCAATAGCAATCAGCCCCAGCATTTT. Translated: CASTVNSNQPQHF. The chain combines TRBV7-8 with TRBJ1-5; D gene ambiguous. Looked up from germline, CDR1 is SGHVS and CDR2 is FQNEAQ. The CDR3 length is 13 residues. V lost 7 bases, J lost 0 bases, and 7 bases lay in between. Drawing the rest from reference TRBV7-8 and TRBJ1-5, the complete variable domain is GAGVSQSPRYKVAKRGQDVALRCDPISGHVSLFWYQQALGQGPEFLTYFQNEAQLDKSGLPSDRFFAERPEGSVSTLKIQRTQQEDSAVYLCASTVNSNQPQHFGDGTRLSIL.

The rearrangement uses TRBV25-1 and TRBJ2-2; no firm D call. The CDR3 loop spans 14 amino acids. CDR1 and CDR2 from the germline V gene are MGHDK and SYGVNS. Trimming took off 10 bases at V and 4 bases at J, with 16 bases between the two ends. The CDR3 loop is CATRFPGGTGELFF. As DNA, the CDR3 is TGTGCCACCCGATTCCCAGGTGGCACCGGGGAGCTGTTTTTT.

CDR3 protein: CASQGQANTEAFF. CDR3 coding DNA: TGTGCCAGCCAGGGACAGGCGAACACTGAAGCTTTCTTT. This rearrangement joins TRBV7-9 to TRBJ1-1; 8 nucleotides match TRBD1. V shed 8 bases, J shed 1 base, and the junction held 3 bases outside the gene matches. The CDR3 is made up of 13 amino acids. Per the germline V gene, CDR1 is SEHNR and CDR2 is FQNEAQ (reference sequence).

Only a few counts were recorded for this clonotype. The chain recombines TRBV20-1 with TRBJ2-1; D is perhaps TRBD2 (5 bases). The CDR3 loop spans 15 amino acids. Germline V CDR1 and CDR2: DFQATT, SNEGSKA (reference sequence). Trimming left V 0 bases short and J 6 bases short, with 15 bases between. The chain's CDR3 is CSARDLKEAVNEQFF. CDR3 DNA: TGCAGTGCTAGAGATTTGAAGGAGGCGGTCAATGAGCAGTTCTTC.

This sequence joins TRBV27 and TRBJ2-7; D is uncertain. V was pared by 3 bases and J by 7 bases, with 16 bases between. CDR3 length: 14 amino acids. In germline, CDR1 is MNHEY, CDR2 SMNVEV (reference sequence). CDR3 DNA sequence: TGTGCCAGCAGTTTCGCTTTCACCGCGTCGGAGCAGTACTTC. This translates into CASSFAFTASEQYF.

This clonotype was recorded at least ten times. The gene calls are TRBV18 and TRBJ2-2; D not resolved. CDR3 length: 14 amino acids. Trimming cost V 0 bases and J 4 bases, with 6 bases left between them. Germline-derived CDR1 and CDR2 are KGHSH and LQKENI. DNA for the CDR3: TGTGCCAGCTCACCACCTTCAGTCACCGGGGAGCTGTTTTTT. Protein sequence: CASSPPSVTGELFF.

This clonotype was seen more than once but under ten times. This chain links TRBV4-1 with TRBJ2-1; 9 bases are shared with TRBD1. J gave up 7 bases and V 3 bases, and 7 bases lay outside the gene matches. This CDR3 is 15 amino acids long. From germline, CDR1 is MGHRA and CDR2 YSYEKL. CDR3 loop: CASSHPGTGNNEQFF. Here the CDR3 DNA reads TGCGCCAGCAGCCACCCCGGGACAGGGAATAATGAGCAGTTCTTC.

This clonotype came up a few times. The chain links TRBV25-1 to TRBJ2-5; the match to TRBD2 covers 8 bases. The CDR3 sequence is 14 residues long. V dropped 0 bases and J dropped 5; count of bases not matched to a gene: 2. The germline V gene encodes CDR1 MGHDK and CDR2 SYGVNS. The CDR3 loop reads CASSEYGGGETQYF. The CDR3 DNA reads TGTGCCAGCAGTGAATACGGGGGGGGGGAGACCCAGTACTTC.

In regard to this clonotype: As the CDR3 is not closed by the conserved phenylalanine or tryptophan, this likely results from a read error. The chain recombines TRBV24-1 with TRBJ2-5; TRBD1 matches 7 bases. CDR1 and CDR2 from the germline V gene are KGHDR and SFDVKD. Losses at the gene ends were 3 bases for V and 4 bases for J; bases not matched to a gene: 7. The CDR3 length is 15 residues. CDR3 protein: CATSDGQGVGETQYL. The DNA for the CDR3 is TGTGCCACCAGTGATGGGCAGGGGGTGGGAGAGACCCAGTACCTC.

This clonotype was detected ten times or more. CDR3 bases: TGTGCCAGCAGCTTGGGGGGCTCCTTCGGCTATGGCTACACCTTC. The encoded protein is CASSLGGSFGYGYTF. The chain has TRBV5-6 and TRBJ1-2; possible D gene TRBD1, 5 bases. Germline V gene sequence: CDR1 SGHDT, CDR2 YYEEEE. There are 15 residues in the CDR3. Trimming pared 0 bases from V and 4 bases from J, leaving 13 bases between.